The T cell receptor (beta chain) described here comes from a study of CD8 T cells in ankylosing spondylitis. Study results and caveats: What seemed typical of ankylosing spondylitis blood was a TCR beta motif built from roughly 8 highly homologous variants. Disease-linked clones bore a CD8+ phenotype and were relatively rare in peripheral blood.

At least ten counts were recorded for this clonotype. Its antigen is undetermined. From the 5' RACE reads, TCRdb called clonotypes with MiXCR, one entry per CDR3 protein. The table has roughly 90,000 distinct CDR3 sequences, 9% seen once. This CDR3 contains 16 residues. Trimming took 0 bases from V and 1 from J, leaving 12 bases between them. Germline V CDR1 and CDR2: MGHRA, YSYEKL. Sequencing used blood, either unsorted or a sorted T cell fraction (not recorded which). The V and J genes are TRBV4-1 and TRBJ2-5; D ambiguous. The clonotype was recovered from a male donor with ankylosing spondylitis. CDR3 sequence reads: CASSQDPHGTQETQYF. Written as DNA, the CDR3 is TGCGCCAGCAGCCAAGATCCTCACGGCACCCAAGAGACCCAGTACTTC.